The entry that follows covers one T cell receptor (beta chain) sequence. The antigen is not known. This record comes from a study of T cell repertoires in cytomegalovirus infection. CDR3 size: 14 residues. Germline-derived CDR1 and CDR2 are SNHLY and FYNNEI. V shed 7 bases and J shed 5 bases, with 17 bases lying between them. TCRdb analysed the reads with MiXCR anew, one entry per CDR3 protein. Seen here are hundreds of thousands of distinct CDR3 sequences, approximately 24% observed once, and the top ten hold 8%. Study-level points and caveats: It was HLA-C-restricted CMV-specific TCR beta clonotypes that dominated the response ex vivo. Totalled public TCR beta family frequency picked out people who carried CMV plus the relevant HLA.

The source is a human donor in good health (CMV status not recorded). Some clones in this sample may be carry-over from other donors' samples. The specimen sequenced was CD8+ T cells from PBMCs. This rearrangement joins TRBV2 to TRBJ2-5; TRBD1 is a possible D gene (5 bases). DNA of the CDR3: TGTGCCAGCATTGGCCCTGGGGCGGAGGAGACCCAGTACTTC. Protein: CASIGPGAEETQYF.